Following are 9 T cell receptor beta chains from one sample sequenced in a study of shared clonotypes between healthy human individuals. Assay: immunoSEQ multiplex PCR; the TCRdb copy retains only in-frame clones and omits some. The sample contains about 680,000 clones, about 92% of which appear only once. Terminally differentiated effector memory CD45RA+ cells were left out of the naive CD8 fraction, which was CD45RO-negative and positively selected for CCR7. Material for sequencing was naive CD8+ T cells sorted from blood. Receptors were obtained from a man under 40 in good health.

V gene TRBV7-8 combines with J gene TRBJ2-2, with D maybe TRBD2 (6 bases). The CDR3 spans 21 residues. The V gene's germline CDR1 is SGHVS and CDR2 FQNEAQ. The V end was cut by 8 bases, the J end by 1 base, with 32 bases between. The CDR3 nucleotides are TGTGCCAGCCCGATGTTGGGGGGATCACAGGCGCACCTAAAGAACACCGGGGAGCTGTTTTTT. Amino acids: CASPMLGGSQAHLKNTGELFF.

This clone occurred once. Here the CDR3 reads CASGGREAFF. The DNA of the CDR3 is TGTGCCAGCGGGGGCCGGGAAGCTTTCTTT. The chain couples TRBV2 to TRBJ1-1, with D possibly matching TRBD1 (6 bases). The CDR3 covers 10 residues. V gave up 8 bases and J gave up 8 bases, with 9 bases separating them. Germline CDR1 is SNHLY and CDR2 is FYNNEI.

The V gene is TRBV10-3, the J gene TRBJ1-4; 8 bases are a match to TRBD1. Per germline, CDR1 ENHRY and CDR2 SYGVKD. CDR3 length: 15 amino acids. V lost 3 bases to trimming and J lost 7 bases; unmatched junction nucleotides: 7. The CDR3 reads CAISDPGQGTEKLFF. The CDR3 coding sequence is TGTGCCATCAGTGACCCCGGACAGGGTACTGAAAAACTGTTTTTT.

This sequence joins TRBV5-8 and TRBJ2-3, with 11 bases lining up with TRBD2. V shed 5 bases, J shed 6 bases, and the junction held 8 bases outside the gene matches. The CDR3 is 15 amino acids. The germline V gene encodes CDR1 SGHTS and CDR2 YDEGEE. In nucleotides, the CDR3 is TGTGCCAGCAGTTATGGGACTAGCGGTCCGGATACGCAGTATTTT. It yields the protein CASSYGTSGPDTQYF.

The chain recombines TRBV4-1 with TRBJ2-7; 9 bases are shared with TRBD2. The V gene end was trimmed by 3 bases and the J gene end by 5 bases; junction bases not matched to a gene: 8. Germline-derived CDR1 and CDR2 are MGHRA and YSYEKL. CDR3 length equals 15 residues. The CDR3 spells CASSHNSGSGDEQYF. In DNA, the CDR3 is TGCGCCAGCAGCCACAATAGCGGGAGCGGCGACGAGCAGTACTTC.

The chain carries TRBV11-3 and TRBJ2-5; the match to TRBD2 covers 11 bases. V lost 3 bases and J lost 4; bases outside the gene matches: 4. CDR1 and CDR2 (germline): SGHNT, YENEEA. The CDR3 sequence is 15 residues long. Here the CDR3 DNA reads TGTGCCAGCAGCTTGGGGGGACTAGCGGTAGAGACCCAGTACTTC. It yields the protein CASSLGGLAVETQYF.

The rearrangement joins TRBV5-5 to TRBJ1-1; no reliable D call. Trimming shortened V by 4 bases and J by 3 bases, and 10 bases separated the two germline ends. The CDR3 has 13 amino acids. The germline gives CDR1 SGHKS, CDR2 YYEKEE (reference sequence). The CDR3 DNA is TGTGCCAGCAGCCCGCTTATGGACACTGAAGCTTTCTTT. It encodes CASSPLMDTEAFF.

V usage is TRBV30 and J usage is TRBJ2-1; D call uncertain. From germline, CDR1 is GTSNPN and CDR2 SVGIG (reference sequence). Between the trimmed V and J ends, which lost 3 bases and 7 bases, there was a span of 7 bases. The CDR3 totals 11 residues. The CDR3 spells CAWRNSNEQFF. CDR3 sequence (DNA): TGTGCCTGGAGAAACTCTAATGAGCAGTTCTTC.

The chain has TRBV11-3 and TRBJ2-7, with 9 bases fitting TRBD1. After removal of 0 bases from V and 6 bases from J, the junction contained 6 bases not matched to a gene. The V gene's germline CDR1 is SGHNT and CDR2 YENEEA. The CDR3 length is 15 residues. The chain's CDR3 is CASSLEGQGFGEQYF. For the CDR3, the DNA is TGTGCCAGCAGCTTAGAAGGACAGGGGTTCGGCGAGCAGTACTTC.